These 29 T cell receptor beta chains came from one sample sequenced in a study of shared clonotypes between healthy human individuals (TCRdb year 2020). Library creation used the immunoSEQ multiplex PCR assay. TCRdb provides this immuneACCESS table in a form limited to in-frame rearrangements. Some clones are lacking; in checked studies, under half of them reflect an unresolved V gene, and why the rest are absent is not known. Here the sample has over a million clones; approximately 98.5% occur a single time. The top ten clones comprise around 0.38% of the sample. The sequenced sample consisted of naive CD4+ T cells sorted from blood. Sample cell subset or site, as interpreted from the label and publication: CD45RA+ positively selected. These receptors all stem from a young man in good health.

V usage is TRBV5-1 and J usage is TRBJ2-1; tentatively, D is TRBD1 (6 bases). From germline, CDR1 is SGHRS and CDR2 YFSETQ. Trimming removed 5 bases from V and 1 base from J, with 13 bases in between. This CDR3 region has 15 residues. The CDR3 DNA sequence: TGCGCCAGCAGAACCCAGGGGCTTTCCTACAATGAGCAGTTCTTC. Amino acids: CASRTQGLSYNEQFF.

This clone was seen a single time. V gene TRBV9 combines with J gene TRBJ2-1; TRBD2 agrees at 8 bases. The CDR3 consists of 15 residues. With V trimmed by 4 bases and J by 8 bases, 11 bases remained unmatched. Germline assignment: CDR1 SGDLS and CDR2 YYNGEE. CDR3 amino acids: CASSPSSGSIYEQFF. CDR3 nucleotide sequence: TGTGCCAGCAGCCCGTCCAGCGGGAGTATCTATGAGCAGTTCTTC.

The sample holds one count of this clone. CDR3 protein: CASSQDSRLGTAYNEQFF. As DNA, the CDR3 is TGTGCCAGCAGCCAAGATAGTAGGCTTGGGACGGCCTACAATGAGCAGTTCTTC. The rearrangement joins TRBV14 to TRBJ2-1; D tentatively fits TRBD1 or TRBD2 (5 bases each). The CDR3 is 18 residues long. Trimming left V 0 bases short and J 2 bases short, with 17 bases between. The germline gives CDR1 SGHDN, CDR2 FVKESK.

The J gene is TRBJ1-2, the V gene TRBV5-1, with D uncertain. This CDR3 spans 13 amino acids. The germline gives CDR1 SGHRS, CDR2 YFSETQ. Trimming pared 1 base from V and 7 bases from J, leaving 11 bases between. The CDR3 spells CASSLIGEGGYTF. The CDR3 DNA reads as TGCGCCAGCAGCTTGATCGGGGAGGGTGGCTACACCTTC.

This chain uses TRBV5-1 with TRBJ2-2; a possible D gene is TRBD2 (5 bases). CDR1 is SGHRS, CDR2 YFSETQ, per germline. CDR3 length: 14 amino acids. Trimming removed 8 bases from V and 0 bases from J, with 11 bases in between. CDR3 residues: CASSEVANTGELFF. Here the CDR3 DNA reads TGCGCCAGTTCGGAGGTTGCGAACACCGGGGAGCTGTTTTTT. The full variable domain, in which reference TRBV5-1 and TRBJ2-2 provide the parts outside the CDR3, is KAGVTQTPRYLIKTRGQQVTLSCSPISGHRSVSWYQQTPGQGLQFLFEYFSETQRNKGNFPGRFSGRQFSNSRSEMNVSTLELGDSALYLCASSEVANTGELFFGEGSRLTVL.

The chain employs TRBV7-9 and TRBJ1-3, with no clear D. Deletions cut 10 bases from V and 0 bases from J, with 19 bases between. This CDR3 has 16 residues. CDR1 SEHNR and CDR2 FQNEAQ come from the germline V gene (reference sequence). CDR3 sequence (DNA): TGTGCCACCATCTGGGCAGGTCAAGCCTCTGGAAACACCATATATTTT. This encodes CATIWAGQASGNTIYF.

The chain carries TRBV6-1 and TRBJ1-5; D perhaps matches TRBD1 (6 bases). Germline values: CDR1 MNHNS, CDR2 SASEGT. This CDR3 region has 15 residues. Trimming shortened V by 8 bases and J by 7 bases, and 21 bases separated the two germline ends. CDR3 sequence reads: CASAEPRGFSQPQHF. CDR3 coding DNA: TGTGCCAGCGCTGAACCCAGGGGCTTCAGCCAGCCCCAGCATTTT.

The CDR3: CSVETVTIGQYF. DNA for the CDR3: TGCAGCGTTGAGACAGTGACTATCGGGCAGTACTTC. V and J are TRBV29-1 and TRBJ2-7; D possibly matches TRBD1 or TRBD2 (5 bases each). The V gene's germline CDR1 is SQVTM and CDR2 ANQGSEA. Trimming took off 3 bases at V and 9 bases at J, with 15 bases between the two ends. CDR3 length: 12 amino acids.

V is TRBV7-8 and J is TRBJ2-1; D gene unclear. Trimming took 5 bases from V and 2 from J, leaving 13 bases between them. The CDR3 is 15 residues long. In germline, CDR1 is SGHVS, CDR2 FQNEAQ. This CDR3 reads CASSLRIYTYNEQFF. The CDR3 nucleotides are TGTGCCAGCAGCCTCCGGATCTACACCTACAATGAGCAGTTCTTC. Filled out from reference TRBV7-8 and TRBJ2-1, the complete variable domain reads GAGVSQSPRYKVAKRGQDVALRCDPISGHVSLFWYQQALGQGPEFLTYFQNEAQLDKSGLPSDRFFAERPEGSVSTLKIQRTQQEDSAVYLCASSLRIYTYNEQFFGPGTRLTVL.

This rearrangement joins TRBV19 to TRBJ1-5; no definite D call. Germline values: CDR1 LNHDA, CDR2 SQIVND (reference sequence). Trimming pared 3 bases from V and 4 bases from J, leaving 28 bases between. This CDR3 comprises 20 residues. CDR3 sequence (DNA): TGTGCCAGTAGTATTGAGAGATGCGACAATGGCCCGGAGCCTAATCAGCCCCAGCATTTT. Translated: CASSIERCDNGPEPNQPQHF. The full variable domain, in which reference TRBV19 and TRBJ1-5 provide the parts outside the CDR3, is DGGITQSPKYLFRKEGQNVTLSCEQNLNHDAMYWYRQDPGQGLRLIYYSQIVNDFQKGDIAEGYSVSREKKESFPLTVTSAQKNPTAFYLCASSIERCDNGPEPNQPQHFGDGTRLSIL.

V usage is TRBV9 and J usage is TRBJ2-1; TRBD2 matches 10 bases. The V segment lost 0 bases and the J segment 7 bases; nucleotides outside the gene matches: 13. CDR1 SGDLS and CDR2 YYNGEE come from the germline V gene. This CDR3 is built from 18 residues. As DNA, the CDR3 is TGTGCCAGCAGCGTAGCCGGAGTACAGGGACTAGCGTTGAATGAGCAGTTCTTC. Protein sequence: CASSVAGVQGLALNEQFF.

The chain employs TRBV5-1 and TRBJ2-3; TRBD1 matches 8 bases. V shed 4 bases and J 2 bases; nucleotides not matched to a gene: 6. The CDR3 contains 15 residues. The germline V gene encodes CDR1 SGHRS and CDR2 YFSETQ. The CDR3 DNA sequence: TGCGCCAGCAGCCCTCGACAGGGGACCACAGATACGCAGTATTTT. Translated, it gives CASSPRQGTTDTQYF.

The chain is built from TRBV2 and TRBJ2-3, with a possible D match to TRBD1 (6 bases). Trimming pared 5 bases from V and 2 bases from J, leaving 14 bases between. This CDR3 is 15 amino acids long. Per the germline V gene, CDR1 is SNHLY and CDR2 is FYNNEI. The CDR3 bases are TGTGCCAGCAGTTACATCAGGACAGACACAGATACGCAGTATTTT. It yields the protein CASSYIRTDTDTQYF.

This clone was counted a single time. This CDR3 reads CSVGDRQTMNTEAFF. The DNA of the CDR3 is TGCAGCGTTGGGGACCGACAGACTATGAACACTGAAGCTTTCTTT. This chain uses TRBV29-1 with TRBJ1-1; a possible D gene is TRBD1 (5 bases). The germline gives CDR1 SQVTM, CDR2 ANQGSEA. The length of the CDR3 is 15 residues. V was trimmed by 4 bases and J by 0 bases, leaving 15 bases between them.

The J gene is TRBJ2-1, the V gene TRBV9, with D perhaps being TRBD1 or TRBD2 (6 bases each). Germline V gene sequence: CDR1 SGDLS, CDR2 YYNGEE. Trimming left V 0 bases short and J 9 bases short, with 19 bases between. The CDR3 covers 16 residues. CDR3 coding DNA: TGTGCCAGCAGCGTAGAACTAGGAGGGAGAGGGGGTGAGCAGTTCTTC. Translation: CASSVELGGRGGEQFF.

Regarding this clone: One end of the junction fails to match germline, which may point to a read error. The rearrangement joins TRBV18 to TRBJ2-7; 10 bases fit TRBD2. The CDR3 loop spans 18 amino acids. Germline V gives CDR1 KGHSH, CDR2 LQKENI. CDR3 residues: CASSPRAPSRSSGRALSF. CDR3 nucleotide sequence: TGTGCCAGCTCACCACGGGCACCTTCCAGGAGCAGCGGGAGGGCCCTAAGCTTC.

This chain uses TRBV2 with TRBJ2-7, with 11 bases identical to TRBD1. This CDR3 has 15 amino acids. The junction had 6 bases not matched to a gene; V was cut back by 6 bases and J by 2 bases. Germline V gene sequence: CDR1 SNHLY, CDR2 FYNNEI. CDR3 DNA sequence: TGTGCCAGCAGGAAACCGGGACAGGGGGCCTACGAGCAGTACTTC. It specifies CASRKPGQGAYEQYF.

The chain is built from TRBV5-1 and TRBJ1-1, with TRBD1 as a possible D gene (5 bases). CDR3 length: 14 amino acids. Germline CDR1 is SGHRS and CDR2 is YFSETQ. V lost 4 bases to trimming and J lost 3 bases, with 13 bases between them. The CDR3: CASSGEGRDTEAFF. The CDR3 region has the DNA TGCGCCAGCAGCGGTGAGGGGCGAGACACTGAAGCTTTCTTT.

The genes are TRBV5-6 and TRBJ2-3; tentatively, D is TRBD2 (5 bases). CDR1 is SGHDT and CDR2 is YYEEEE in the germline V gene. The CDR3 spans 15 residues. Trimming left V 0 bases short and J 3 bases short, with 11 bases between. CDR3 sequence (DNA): TGTGCCAGCAGCTTGGGAGGGAGTGGAACAGATACGCAGTATTTT. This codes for CASSLGGSGTDTQYF. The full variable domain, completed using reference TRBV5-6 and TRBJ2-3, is DAGVTQSPTHLIKTRGQQVTLRCSPKSGHDTVSWYQQALGQGPQFIFQYYEEEERQRGNFPDRFSGHQFPNYSSELNVNALLLGDSALYLCASSLGGSGTDTQYFGPGTRLTVL.

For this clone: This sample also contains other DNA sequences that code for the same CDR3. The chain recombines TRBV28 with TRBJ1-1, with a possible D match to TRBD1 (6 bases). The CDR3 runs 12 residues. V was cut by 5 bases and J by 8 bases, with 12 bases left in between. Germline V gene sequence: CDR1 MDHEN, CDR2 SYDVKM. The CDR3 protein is CASSQGTGEAFF. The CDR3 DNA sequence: TGTGCCAGCAGTCAAGGAACAGGGGAAGCTTTCTTT.

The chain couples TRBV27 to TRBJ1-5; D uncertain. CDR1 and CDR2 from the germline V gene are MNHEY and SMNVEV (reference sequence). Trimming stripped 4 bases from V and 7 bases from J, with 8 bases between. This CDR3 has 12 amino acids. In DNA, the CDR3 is TGTGCCAGCAGTTATCTGGGGCAGCCCCAGCATTTT. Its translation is CASSYLGQPQHF.

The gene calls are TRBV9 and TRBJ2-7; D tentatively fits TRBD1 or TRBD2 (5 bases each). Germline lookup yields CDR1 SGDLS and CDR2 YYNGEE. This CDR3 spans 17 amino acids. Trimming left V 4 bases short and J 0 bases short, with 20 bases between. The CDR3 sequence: CASSPRGVSADSYEQYF. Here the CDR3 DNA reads TGTGCCAGCAGCCCCCGAGGGGTGTCAGCGGACTCCTACGAGCAGTACTTC.

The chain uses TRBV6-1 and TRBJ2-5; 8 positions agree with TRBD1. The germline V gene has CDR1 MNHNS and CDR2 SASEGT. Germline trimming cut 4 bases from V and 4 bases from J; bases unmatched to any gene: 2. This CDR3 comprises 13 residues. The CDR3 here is CASSGTGRETQYF. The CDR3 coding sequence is TGTGCCAGCAGTGGGACAGGGCGAGAGACCCAGTACTTC.

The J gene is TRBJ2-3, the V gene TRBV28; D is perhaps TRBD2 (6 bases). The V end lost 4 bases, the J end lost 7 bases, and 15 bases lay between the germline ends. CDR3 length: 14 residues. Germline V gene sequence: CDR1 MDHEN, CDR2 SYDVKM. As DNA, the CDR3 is TGTGCCAGCAGTTCGCGGGACCCCACTTATACGCAGTATTTT. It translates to CASSSRDPTYTQYF.

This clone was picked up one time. The CDR3 DNA follows: TGTGCCATCAGTAACCGTAGCGGGAGGGCCGGGGAGCTGTTTTTT. Protein product: CAISNRSGRAGELFF. This chain joins TRBV10-3 and TRBJ2-2; 11 positions agree with TRBD2. In germline, CDR1 is ENHRY, CDR2 SYGVKD. This CDR3 comprises 15 residues. The J segment lost 6 bases and the V segment lost 5 bases, leaving 5 bases of the junction unmatched.

CDR3 region: CASSLVGLSGRQNNEQFF. The CDR3 DNA follows: TGTGCCAGCAGCTTAGTAGGCCTTTCCGGGAGGCAAAACAATGAGCAGTTCTTC. This chain uses TRBV11-2 with TRBJ2-1; 7 positions match TRBD2. Per germline, CDR1 SGHAT and CDR2 FQNNGV. This CDR3 is built from 18 residues. The V and J ends lost 1 base and 5 bases, in that order; junction bases with no gene match: 14.

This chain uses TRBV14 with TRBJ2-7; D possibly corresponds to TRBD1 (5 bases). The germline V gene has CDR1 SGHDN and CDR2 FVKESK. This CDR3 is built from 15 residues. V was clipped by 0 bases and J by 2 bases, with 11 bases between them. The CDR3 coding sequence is TGTGCCAGCAGCCAAGACCCTGGCAGGGCCTACGAGCAGTACTTC. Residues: CASSQDPGRAYEQYF.

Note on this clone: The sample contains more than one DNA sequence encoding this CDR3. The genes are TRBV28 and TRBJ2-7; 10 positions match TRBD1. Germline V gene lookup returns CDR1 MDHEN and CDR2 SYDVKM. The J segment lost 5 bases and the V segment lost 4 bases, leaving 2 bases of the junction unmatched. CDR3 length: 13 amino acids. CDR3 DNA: TGTGCCAGCAGTTCCGGACAGGGGGACGAGCAGTACTTC. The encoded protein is CASSSGQGDEQYF.

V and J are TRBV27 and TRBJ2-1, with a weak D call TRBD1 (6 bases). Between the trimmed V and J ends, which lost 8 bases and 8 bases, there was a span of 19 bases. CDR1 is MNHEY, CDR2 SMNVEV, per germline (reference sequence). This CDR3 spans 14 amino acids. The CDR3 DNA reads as TGTGCCAGCCGTCGGTGGCAGGGGAAGGATGAGCAGTTCTTC. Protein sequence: CASRRWQGKDEQFF.